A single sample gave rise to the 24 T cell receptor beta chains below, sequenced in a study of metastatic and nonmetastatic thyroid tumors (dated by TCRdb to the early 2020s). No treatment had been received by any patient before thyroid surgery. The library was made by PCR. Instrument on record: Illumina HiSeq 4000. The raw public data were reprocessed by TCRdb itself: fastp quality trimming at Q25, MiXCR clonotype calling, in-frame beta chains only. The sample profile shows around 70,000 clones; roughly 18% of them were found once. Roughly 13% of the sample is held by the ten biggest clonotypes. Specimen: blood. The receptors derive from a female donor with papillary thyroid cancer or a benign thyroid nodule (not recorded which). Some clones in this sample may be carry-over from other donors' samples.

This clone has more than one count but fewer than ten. CDR3 amino acids: CASSYLSKEQFF. CDR3 DNA sequence: TGTGCCAGCAGTTACCTGAGTAAAGAGCAGTTCTTC. The V gene is TRBV6-2 or TRBV6-3, the J gene TRBJ2-1; D is uncertain. The V end lost 2 bases, the J end lost 10 bases, and 9 bases lay between the germline ends. This CDR3 is built from 12 residues. Germline loops: CDR1 MNHEY, CDR2 SVGEGT.

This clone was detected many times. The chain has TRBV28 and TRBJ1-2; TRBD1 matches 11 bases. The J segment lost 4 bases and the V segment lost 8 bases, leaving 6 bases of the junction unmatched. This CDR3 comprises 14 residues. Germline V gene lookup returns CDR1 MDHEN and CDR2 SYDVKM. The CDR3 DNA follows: TGTGCCAGCCTCCGGGACAGGGGGTCCTATGGCTACACCTTC. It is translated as CASLRDRGSYGYTF.

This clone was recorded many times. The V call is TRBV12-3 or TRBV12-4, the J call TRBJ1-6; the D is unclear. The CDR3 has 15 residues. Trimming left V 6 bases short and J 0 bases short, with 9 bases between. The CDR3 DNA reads TGTGCCAGCAGCCCCCGAAGCTCCTATAATTCACCCCTCCACTTT. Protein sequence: CASSPRSSYNSPLHF.

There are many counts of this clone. The CDR3 sequence is CASSLVSGGDGDTQYF. The CDR3 coding sequence is TGCGCCAGCAGCTTGGTATCAGGGGGTGATGGAGATACGCAGTATTTT. The chain carries TRBV5-1 and TRBJ2-3; 7 bases map to TRBD1. V dropped 0 bases and J dropped 5; count of bases not matched to a gene: 9. Per germline, CDR1 SGHRS and CDR2 YFSETQ. The CDR3 loop spans 16 amino acids.

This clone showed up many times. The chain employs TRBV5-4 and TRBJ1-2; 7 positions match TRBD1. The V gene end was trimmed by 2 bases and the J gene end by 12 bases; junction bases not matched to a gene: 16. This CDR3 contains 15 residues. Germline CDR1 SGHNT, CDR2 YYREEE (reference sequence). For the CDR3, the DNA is TGTGCCAGCAGCTTACGGGACAGCTCCTTTATGGGGGACACCTTC. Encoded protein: CASSLRDSSFMGDTF.

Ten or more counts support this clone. The CDR3 sequence: CASSKFTGGETQYF. In nucleotides, the CDR3 is TGTGCCAGCAGCAAATTCACAGGGGGGGAGACCCAGTACTTC. The chain recombines TRBV7-8 with TRBJ2-5, with 8 bases lining up with TRBD1. CDR1 is SGHVS and CDR2 is FQNEAQ in the germline V gene. The CDR3 spans 14 residues. Losses at the gene ends were 5 bases for V and 5 bases for J; bases not matched to a gene: 7.

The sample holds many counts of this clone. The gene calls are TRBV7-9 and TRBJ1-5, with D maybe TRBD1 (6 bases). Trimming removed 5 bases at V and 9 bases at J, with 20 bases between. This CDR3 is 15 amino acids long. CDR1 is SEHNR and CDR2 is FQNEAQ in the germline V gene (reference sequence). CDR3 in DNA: TGTGCCAGCAGCCCCCAAGGGGGGGGTGACGGGCCCCAGCATTTT. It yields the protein CASSPQGGGDGPQHF.

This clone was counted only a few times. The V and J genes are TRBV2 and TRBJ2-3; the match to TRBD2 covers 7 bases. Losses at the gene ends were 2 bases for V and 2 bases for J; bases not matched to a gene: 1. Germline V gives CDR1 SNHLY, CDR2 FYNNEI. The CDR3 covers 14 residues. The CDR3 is CASSEQRDTDTQYF. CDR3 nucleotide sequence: TGTGCCAGCAGTGAACAGCGGGACACAGATACGCAGTATTTT.

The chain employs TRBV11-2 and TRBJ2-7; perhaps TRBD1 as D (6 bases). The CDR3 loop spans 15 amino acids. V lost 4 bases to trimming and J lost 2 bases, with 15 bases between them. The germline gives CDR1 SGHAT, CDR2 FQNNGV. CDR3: CASSSITTGAYEQYF. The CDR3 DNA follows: TGTGCCAGCAGCTCAATAACGACAGGAGCCTACGAGCAGTACTTC.

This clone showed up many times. CDR3 sequence (DNA): TGTGCCAGCAGCTTAGGACGACAGGGCCCAGATACGCAGTATTTT. Its translation is CASSLGRQGPDTQYF. This sequence joins TRBV11-3 and TRBJ2-3; the match to TRBD1 covers 7 bases. This CDR3 is 15 amino acids long. Trimming took 1 base from V and 4 from J; bases not matched to a gene: 5. In germline, CDR1 is SGHNT, CDR2 YENEEA.

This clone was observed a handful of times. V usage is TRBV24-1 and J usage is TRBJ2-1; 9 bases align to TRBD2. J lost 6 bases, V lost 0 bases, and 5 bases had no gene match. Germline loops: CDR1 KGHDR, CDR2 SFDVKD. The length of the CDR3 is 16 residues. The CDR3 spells CATSDLRAGGTNEQFF. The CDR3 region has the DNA TGTGCCACCAGTGATTTGCGTGCGGGAGGGACCAATGAGCAGTTCTTC.

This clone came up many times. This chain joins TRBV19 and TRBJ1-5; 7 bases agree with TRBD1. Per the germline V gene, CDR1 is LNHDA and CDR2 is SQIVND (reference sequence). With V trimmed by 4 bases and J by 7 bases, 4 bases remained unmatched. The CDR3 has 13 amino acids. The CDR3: CASSKGAGQPQHF. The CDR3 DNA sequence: TGTGCCAGTAGTAAGGGGGCTGGGCAGCCCCAGCATTTT.

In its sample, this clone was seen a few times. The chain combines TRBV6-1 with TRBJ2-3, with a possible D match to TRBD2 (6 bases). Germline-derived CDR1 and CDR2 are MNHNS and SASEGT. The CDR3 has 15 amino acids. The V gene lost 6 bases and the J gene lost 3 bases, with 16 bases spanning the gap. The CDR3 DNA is TGTGCCAGCAGCTCACTAGCTCGGGGAACAGATACGCAGTATTTT. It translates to CASSSLARGTDTQYF.

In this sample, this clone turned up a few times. CDR3 region: CASTYRGFGVYGYTF. As DNA, the CDR3 is TGTGCCAGCACCTACAGAGGGTTTGGGGTCTATGGCTACACCTTC. The chain is built from TRBV6-1 and TRBJ1-2, with D uncertain. V lost 7 bases and J lost 4, with 19 bases in between. Germline values: CDR1 MNHNS, CDR2 SASEGT. This CDR3 region has 15 residues.

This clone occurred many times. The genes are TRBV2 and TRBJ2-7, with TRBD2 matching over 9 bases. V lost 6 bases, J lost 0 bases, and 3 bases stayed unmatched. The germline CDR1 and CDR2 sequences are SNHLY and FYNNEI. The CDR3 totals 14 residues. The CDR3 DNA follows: TGTGCCAGCAGGAGGACTAGCGACTCCTACGAGCAGTACTTC. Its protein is CASRRTSDSYEQYF.

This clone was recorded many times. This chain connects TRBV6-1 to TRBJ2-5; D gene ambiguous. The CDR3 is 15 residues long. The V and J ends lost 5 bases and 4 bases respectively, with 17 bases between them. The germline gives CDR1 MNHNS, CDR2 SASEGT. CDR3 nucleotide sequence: TGTGCCAGCAGTTCAAAGAGGTCCAGCGTAGAGACCCAGTACTTC. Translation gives CASSSKRSSVETQYF.

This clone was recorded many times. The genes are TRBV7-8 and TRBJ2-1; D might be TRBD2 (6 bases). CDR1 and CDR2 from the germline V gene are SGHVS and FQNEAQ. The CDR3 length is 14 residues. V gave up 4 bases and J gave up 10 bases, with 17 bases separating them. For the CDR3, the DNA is TGTGCCAGCAGCTGGTATATGGGGGGTCAGGAGCAGTTCTTC. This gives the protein CASSWYMGGQEQFF.

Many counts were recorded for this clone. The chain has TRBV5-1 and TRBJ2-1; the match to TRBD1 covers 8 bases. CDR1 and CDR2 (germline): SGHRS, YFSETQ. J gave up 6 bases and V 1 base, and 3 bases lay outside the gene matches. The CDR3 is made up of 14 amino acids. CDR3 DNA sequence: TGCGCCAGCAGCTTGACAGGGGGAATCAATGAGCAGTTCTTC. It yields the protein CASSLTGGINEQFF.

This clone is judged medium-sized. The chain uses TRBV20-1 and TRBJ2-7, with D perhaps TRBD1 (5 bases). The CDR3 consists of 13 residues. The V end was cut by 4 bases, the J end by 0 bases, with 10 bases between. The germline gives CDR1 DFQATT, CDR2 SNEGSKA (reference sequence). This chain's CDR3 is CSATRESSYEQYF. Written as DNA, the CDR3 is TGCAGTGCTACCAGGGAAAGCTCCTACGAGCAGTACTTC.

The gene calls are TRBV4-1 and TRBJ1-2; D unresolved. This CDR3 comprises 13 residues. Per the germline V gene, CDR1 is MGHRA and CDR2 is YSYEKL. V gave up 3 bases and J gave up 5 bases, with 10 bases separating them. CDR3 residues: CASSQVFGYGYTF. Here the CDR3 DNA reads TGCGCCAGCAGCCAGGTTTTCGGTTATGGCTACACCTTC.

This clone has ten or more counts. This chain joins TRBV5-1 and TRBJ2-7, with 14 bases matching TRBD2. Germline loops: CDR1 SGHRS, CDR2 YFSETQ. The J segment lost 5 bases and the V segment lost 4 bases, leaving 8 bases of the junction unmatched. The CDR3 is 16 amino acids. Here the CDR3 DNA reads TGCGCCAGCAGCGGGGGACTAGCGGGAGTCCCCAACGAGCAGTACTTC. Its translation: CASSGGLAGVPNEQYF.

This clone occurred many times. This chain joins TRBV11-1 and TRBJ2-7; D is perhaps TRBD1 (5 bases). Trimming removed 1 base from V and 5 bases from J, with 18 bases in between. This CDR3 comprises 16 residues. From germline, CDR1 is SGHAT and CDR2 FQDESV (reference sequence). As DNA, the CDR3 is TGTGCCAGCAGCTTAGGGGGTCCAGGGTTGTACGACGAGCAGTACTTC. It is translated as CASSLGGPGLYDEQYF.

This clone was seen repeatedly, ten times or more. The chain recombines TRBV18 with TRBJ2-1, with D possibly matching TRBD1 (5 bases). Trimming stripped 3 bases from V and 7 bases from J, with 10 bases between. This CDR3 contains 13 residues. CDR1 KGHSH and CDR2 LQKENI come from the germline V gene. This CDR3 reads CASSPKQDNEQFF. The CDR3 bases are TGTGCCAGCTCACCTAAACAGGATAATGAGCAGTTCTTC.

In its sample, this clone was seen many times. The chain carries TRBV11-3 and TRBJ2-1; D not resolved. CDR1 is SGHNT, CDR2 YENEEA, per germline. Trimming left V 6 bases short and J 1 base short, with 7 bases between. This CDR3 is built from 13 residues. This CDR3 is CASSTGSYNEQFF. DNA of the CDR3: TGTGCCAGCAGTACTGGTTCCTACAATGAGCAGTTCTTC.